This T cell receptor (beta chain) was observed in a study of blood T cell repertoires in COVID-19. Data came from immunoSEQ multiplex PCR; TCRdb stores just in-frame clones and leaves some out. The data show approximately 210,000 clones, with about 88% seen just once and 1.9% held by the top ten. The CDR3 covers 14 residues. CDR1 and CDR2 from the germline V gene are SGDLS and YYNGEE. The V gene end was trimmed by 9 bases and the J gene end by 7 bases; junction bases not matched to a gene: 13. The sample comprised peripheral blood. The J gene is TRBJ2-1, the V gene TRBV9; 7 bases fit TRBD2. This receptor was taken from a middle-aged man with active or convalescent COVID-19. In DNA, the CDR3 is TGTGCCACCTCAACTGGGGAGGGAGTTAATGAGCAGTTCTTC. Encoded protein: CATSTGEGVNEQFF.